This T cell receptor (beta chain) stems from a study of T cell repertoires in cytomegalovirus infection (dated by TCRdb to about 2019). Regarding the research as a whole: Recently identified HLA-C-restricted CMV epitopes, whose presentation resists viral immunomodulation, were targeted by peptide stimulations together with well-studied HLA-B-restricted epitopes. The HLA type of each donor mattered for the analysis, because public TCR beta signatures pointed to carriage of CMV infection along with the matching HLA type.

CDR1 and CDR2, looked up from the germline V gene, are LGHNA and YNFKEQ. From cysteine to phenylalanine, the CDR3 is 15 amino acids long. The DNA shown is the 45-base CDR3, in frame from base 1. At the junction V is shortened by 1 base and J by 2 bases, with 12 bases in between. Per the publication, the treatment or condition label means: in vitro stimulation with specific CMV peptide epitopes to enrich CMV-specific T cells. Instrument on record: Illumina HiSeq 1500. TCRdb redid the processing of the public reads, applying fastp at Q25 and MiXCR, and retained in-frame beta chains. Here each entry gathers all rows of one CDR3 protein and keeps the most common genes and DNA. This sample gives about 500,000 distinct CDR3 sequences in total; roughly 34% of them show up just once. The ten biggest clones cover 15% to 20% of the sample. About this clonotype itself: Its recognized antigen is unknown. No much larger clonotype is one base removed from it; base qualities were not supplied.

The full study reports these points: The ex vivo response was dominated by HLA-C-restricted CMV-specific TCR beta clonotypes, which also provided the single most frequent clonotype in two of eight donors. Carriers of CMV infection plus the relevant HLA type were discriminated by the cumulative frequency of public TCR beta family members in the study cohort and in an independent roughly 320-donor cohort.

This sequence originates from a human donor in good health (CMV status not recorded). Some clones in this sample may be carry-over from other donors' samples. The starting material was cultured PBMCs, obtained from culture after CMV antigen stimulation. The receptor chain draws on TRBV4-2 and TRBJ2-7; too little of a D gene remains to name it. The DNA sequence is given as TGTGCCAGCAGCCAAGCGGTCGCTGCGGCCTACGAGCAGTACTTC. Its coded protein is CASSQAVAAAYEQYF.